The TCR beta chain described here comes from a study of T cell changes during pregnancy in multiple sclerosis. Data came from immunoSEQ multiplex PCR; TCRdb stores just in-frame clones and leaves some out. The sample consists of roughly 87,000 clones, 91% of them appearing once. CDR1 and CDR2 (germline): SQVTM, ANQGSEA. Unmatched junction bases numbered 2, after V lost 4 bases and J lost 2 bases. This CDR3 has 12 residues. Sample: PBMCs, taken in the first trimester of pregnancy. The sequence was obtained from a female donor in good health, serving as a control in a pregnancy study. Some clones in this sample may be carry-over from other donors' samples. This chain uses TRBV29-1 with TRBJ2-7, with 7 bases aligning to TRBD2. CDR3 coding DNA: TGCAGCGTTGGGGAGGGCCCCTACGAGCAGTACTTC. Its translation is CSVGEGPYEQYF.